This T cell receptor (beta chain) was identified during a study of T cell changes during pregnancy in multiple sclerosis. This clone appeared a single time. Repertoires were generated with immunoSEQ multiplex PCR, while TCRdb's copy carries only in-frame clones and drops some. The table lists approximately 83,000 clones, roughly 93% of them singletons, with approximately 4.5% in the top ten. The V gene lost 0 bases and the J gene lost 8 bases, with 17 bases spanning the gap. Germline V gene lookup returns CDR1 SGHRS and CDR2 YFSETQ. The CDR3 totals 15 residues. This clonotype was obtained from a female donor with multiple sclerosis, enrolled in a pregnancy study. The sample consisted of peripheral blood, taken in the first trimester of pregnancy. The chain recombines TRBV5-1 with TRBJ1-1, with D possibly TRBD1 on 6 matching bases. The CDR3, as DNA: TGCGCCAGCAGCTTGGCCATGACAGGAGATTTAGAAGCTTTCTTT. Its translation: CASSLAMTGDLEAFF.